These 27 T cell receptor beta chains originate from one sample sequenced in a study of cytomegalovirus exposure and HLA in healthy donors. The PCR employed 60 Vbeta primers together with 13 Jbeta primers. The assay was immunoSEQ multiplex PCR, and TCRdb's table has in-frame clones only and misses some. Found here are around 150,000 clones, roughly 77% of them singletons; the top ten hold roughly 3.6%. The sample consisted of PBMCs. The receptors shown here come from a human donor in good health.

This clone was seen more than once but under ten times. The chain carries TRBV15 and TRBJ1-4; D is unclear. Germline assignment: CDR1 LNHNV and CDR2 YYDKDF (reference sequence). This CDR3 region has 15 residues. V lost 0 bases and J 0 bases, leaving 5 bases between the germline ends. In nucleotides, the CDR3 is TGTGCCACCAGCAGAGACGGTACAACTAATGAAAAACTGTTTTTT. The encoded protein is CATSRDGTTNEKLFF.

The chain couples TRBV6-1 to TRBJ2-5, with D unclear. The germline V gene encodes CDR1 MNHNS and CDR2 SASEGT. Trimming pared 4 bases from V and 5 bases from J, leaving 5 bases between. The CDR3 is made up of 11 amino acids. This CDR3 reads CASSVSETQYF. The CDR3 DNA reads as TGTGCCAGCAGTGTTTCGGAGACCCAGTACTTC.

This rearrangement joins TRBV6-1 to TRBJ2-7, with 10 positions matching TRBD2. The CDR3 extends over 15 amino acids. J was trimmed by 0 bases and V by 10 bases; bases with no gene match: 9. Germline V gives CDR1 MNHNS, CDR2 SASEGT. The CDR3 nucleotides are TGTGCCACCGACCCGCCTAGCGGGGGCTCCTACGAGCAGTACTTC. Translating it yields CATDPPSGGSYEQYF.

The chain combines TRBV15 with TRBJ2-7; the match to TRBD1 covers 7 bases. The J segment lost 5 bases and the V segment lost 2 bases, leaving 6 bases of the junction unmatched. CDR1 is LNHNV and CDR2 is YYDKDF in the germline V gene (reference sequence). The CDR3 is made up of 14 amino acids. The CDR3 is CATSRPTGTNEQYF. The DNA of the CDR3 is TGTGCCACCAGCAGACCGACAGGGACCAACGAGCAGTACTTC.

The chain recombines TRBV30 with TRBJ1-3; D may be TRBD1 (5 bases). The germline gives CDR1 GTSNPN, CDR2 SVGIG (reference sequence). This CDR3 comprises 16 residues. The germline V and J ends were trimmed by 3 bases and 0 bases, with 15 bases remaining between them. The DNA of the CDR3 is TGTGCCTGGAGATCTAGACAGCCAAACTCTGGAAACACCATATATTTT. This sequence encodes CAWRSRQPNSGNTIYF.

J is TRBJ2-3 and V is TRBV5-5, with 9 bases fitting TRBD2. The CDR3 sequence is 15 residues long. The J segment lost 2 bases and the V segment lost 0 bases, leaving 1 base of the junction unmatched. Germline loops: CDR1 SGHKS, CDR2 YYEKEE (reference sequence). CDR3 in DNA: TGTGCCAGCAGCTTGGGCGGGGGGGCCACAGATACGCAGTATTTT. Residues: CASSLGGGATDTQYF.

V is TRBV5-5 and J is TRBJ1-2; D is possibly TRBD1 (5 bases). V gave up 2 bases and J gave up 4 bases, with 15 bases separating them. Germline CDR1 SGHKS, CDR2 YYEKEE (reference sequence). CDR3 size: 15 residues. The CDR3 DNA sequence: TGTGCCAGCAGCTTCTGGAACATGGGGGGCTATGGCTACACCTTC. Translated, it gives CASSFWNMGGYGYTF.

This clone occurred a few times. The genes are TRBV6-5 and TRBJ1-3; tentative D call: TRBD1 (6 bases). This CDR3 comprises 14 residues. From germline, CDR1 is MNHEY and CDR2 SVGAGI. Trimming removed 5 bases at V and 3 bases at J, with 11 bases between. DNA of the CDR3: TGTGCCAGCAGTCTTTCAGGGGATGGAAACACCATATATTTT. Protein sequence: CASSLSGDGNTIYF.

A few counts support this clone. This chain uses TRBV9 with TRBJ2-7; 8 bases agree with TRBD2. The germline V gene encodes CDR1 SGDLS and CDR2 YYNGEE. Trimming removed 0 bases from V and 3 bases from J; junction bases left unmatched: 5. CDR3 length equals 15 residues. The CDR3 bases are TGTGCCAGCAGCGTAGATCGGGGGGGGAACTACGAGCAGTACTTC. This translates into CASSVDRGGNYEQYF.

Note on this clone: This sample also contains other DNA sequences that code for the same CDR3. The chain carries TRBV29-1 and TRBJ2-1; 8 nucleotides match TRBD2. This CDR3 region has 13 residues. The V gene's germline CDR1 is SQVTM and CDR2 ANQGSEA. J gave up 8 bases and V 4 bases, and 7 bases lay outside the gene matches. The CDR3 here is CSVVVSGTYEQFF. CDR3 nucleotide sequence: TGCAGCGTTGTTGTTAGCGGGACTTATGAGCAGTTCTTC.

Only a few counts were recorded for this clone. The chain combines TRBV11-2 with TRBJ2-7; 8 nucleotides agree with TRBD2. This CDR3 is 16 amino acids long. The V segment lost 5 bases and the J segment 2 bases; nucleotides outside the gene matches: 11. Germline assignment: CDR1 SGHAT and CDR2 FQNNGV. The CDR3, as DNA: TGTGCCAGCAGCCCCTCAGCGGGAGTATTTCCCTACGAGCAGTACTTC. It specifies CASSPSAGVFPYEQYF.

The CDR3 nucleotides are TGCGCCAGCAGCCACCACGGACTAGCGAGTGGGACCGGGGAGCTGTTTTTT. It is translated as CASSHHGLASGTGELFF. The chain is built from TRBV4-1 and TRBJ2-2, with TRBD2 identical over 9 bases. CDR3 length equals 17 residues. V was pared by 3 bases and J by 5 bases, with 10 bases of the junction left unmatched. CDR1 MGHRA and CDR2 YSYEKL come from the germline V gene.

Only a few counts were recorded for this clone. This CDR3 is CASSARAGVEETQYF. DNA of the CDR3: TGTGCCAGCAGTGCCCGGGCGGGAGTCGAAGAGACCCAGTACTTC. The rearrangement joins TRBV25-1 to TRBJ2-5, with 7 bases identical to TRBD2. CDR1 MGHDK and CDR2 SYGVNS come from the germline V gene. With 4 bases clipped from V and 3 bases from J, the junction kept 8 bases outside the gene matches. The CDR3 length is 15 residues.

The chain recombines TRBV5-5 with TRBJ2-1; 9 bases are a match to TRBD1. CDR3 size: 15 residues. Germline-derived CDR1 and CDR2 are SGHKS and YYEKEE (reference sequence). V was pared by 0 bases and J by 4 bases, with 2 bases of the junction left unmatched. For the CDR3, the DNA is TGTGCCAGCAGCTTGGCGGACAGGGGATACAATGAGCAGTTCTTC. Its translation: CASSLADRGYNEQFF. Supplemented by reference TRBV5-5 and TRBJ2-1, the full variable domain reads DAGVTQSPTHLIKTRGQQVTLRCSPISGHKSVSWYQQVLGQGPQFIFQYYEKEERGRGNFPDRFSARQFPNYSSELNVNALLLGDSALYLCASSLADRGYNEQFFGPGTRLTVL.

The genes are TRBV25-1 and TRBJ2-7, with D unresolved. The V end was cut by 6 bases, the J end by 3 bases, with 12 bases between. The CDR3 length is 13 residues. CDR1 is MGHDK, CDR2 SYGVNS, per germline. As DNA, the CDR3 is TGTGCCAGCAGAGGCCCGTCAGGCTACGAGCAGTACTTC. Protein product: CASRGPSGYEQYF.

The rearrangement joins TRBV21-1 to TRBJ1-2; TRBD1, the table's D call, was not compared with the DNA. TRBV21-1 has pseudogene status. The CDR3 runs to 13 residues. The CDR3 loop reads CASSLSEVYGYTF. The CDR3 DNA follows: TGTGCCAGCAGCCTCAGTGAAGTCTATGGCTACACCTTC.

J is TRBJ2-7 and V is TRBV27; tentative D call: TRBD2 (5 bases). The CDR3 covers 14 residues. Trimming cost V 5 bases and J 0 bases, with 11 bases left between them. Germline V gene lookup returns CDR1 MNHEY and CDR2 SMNVEV (reference sequence). CDR3 residues: CASSPGLSSYEQYF. CDR3 bases: TGTGCCAGCAGTCCCGGACTGAGCTCCTACGAGCAGTACTTC.

The rearrangement links TRBV30 to TRBJ1-2, with 10 bases aligning to TRBD1. V lost 7 bases and J lost 0; bases outside the gene matches: 8. The CDR3 totals 15 residues. In germline, CDR1 is GTSNPN, CDR2 SVGIG (reference sequence). The CDR3 DNA is TGTGCCTTAATGGGGGGGACAGGGGCTAACTATGGCTACACCTTC. It codes for CALMGGTGANYGYTF.

The chain employs TRBV5-1 and TRBJ2-3; weak D call: TRBD1 (5 bases). Looked up from germline, CDR1 is SGHRS and CDR2 is YFSETQ. CDR3 length: 13 amino acids. V shed 4 bases and J shed 3 bases, with 9 bases lying between them. The CDR3 loop reads CASSTAGTDTQYF. The CDR3 DNA is TGCGCCAGCAGCACCGCAGGGACAGATACGCAGTATTTT.

The chain carries TRBV6-5 and TRBJ2-1, with D perhaps TRBD1 (5 bases). V gave up 3 bases and J gave up 9 bases, with 12 bases separating them. Germline V gene data show CDR1 as MNHEY and CDR2 as SVGAGI. The CDR3 covers 13 residues. CDR3 protein: CASSYGQGGEQFF. The CDR3, as DNA: TGTGCCAGCAGTTATGGGCAGGGTGGTGAGCAGTTCTTC.

J is TRBJ1-1 and V is TRBV30; no definite D call. This CDR3 spans 13 amino acids. V shed 2 bases and J shed 0 bases, with 7 bases lying between them. Germline loops: CDR1 GTSNPN, CDR2 SVGIG (reference sequence). The CDR3 nucleotides read TGTGCCTGGAGTAAGGAGATGAACACTGAAGCTTTCTTT. Translated: CAWSKEMNTEAFF.

The rearrangement joins TRBV5-1 to TRBJ2-7, with a tentative D call TRBD2 (6 bases). CDR1 is SGHRS and CDR2 is YFSETQ in the germline V gene. V lost 3 bases and J 4 bases, leaving 20 bases between the germline ends. This CDR3 is 16 amino acids long. The CDR3 is CASSSIQEGKRYEQYF. The DNA of the CDR3 is TGCGCCAGCAGCTCGATTCAGGAGGGCAAGAGGTACGAGCAGTACTTC.

The rearrangement links TRBV5-5 to TRBJ1-5, with D possibly TRBD1 on 5 matching bases. Trimming left V 0 bases short and J 0 bases short, with 10 bases between. The CDR3 is 16 residues long. Germline V gene data show CDR1 as SGHKS and CDR2 as YYEKEE (reference sequence). The CDR3: CASSLEGRDSNQPQHF. CDR3 bases: TGTGCCAGCAGCTTGGAGGGCAGGGATAGCAATCAGCCCCAGCATTTT.

The V and J genes are TRBV19 and TRBJ2-4, with D perhaps TRBD1 (5 bases). Trimming shortened V by 3 bases and J by 8 bases, and 26 bases separated the two germline ends. CDR1 is LNHDA, CDR2 SQIVND, per germline (reference sequence). The CDR3 runs 18 residues. The CDR3 spells CASSILGQGVSKMDIQYF. The CDR3 DNA is TGTGCCAGTAGTATCTTGGGGCAGGGCGTTTCGAAAATGGACATTCAGTACTTC. Full variable domain (rest looked up from reference TRBV19 and TRBJ2-4): DGGITQSPKYLFRKEGQNVTLSCEQNLNHDAMYWYRQDPGQGLRLIYYSQIVNDFQKGDIAEGYSVSREKKESFPLTVTSAQKNPTAFYLCASSILGQGVSKMDIQYFGAGTRLSVL.

The rearrangement joins TRBV11-1 to TRBJ2-1, with TRBD1 matching over 10 bases. CDR1 is SGHAT and CDR2 is FQDESV in the germline V gene (reference sequence). Trimming removed 4 bases from V and 5 bases from J; junction bases left unmatched: 11. This CDR3 has 17 amino acids. CDR3 nucleotide sequence: TGTGCCAGCAGCTCCGGGCCGGGACAGGGGAGGAACAATGAGCAGTTCTTC. This encodes CASSSGPGQGRNNEQFF.

The DNA of the CDR3 is TGTGCCAGCAGCTCGCTAGCGGGGGTTACCGGGGAGCTGTTTTTT. Residues: CASSSLAGVTGELFF. The chain has TRBV5-6 and TRBJ2-2; 10 bases match TRBD2. Germline V CDR1 and CDR2: SGHDT, YYEEEE. The CDR3 is 15 residues long. V shed 3 bases and J 5 bases; nucleotides not matched to a gene: 4.

The chain uses TRBV7-9 and TRBJ1-1; D remains ambiguous. The CDR3 runs to 13 residues. Trimming took off 3 bases at V and 1 base at J, with 6 bases between the two ends. Germline values: CDR1 SEHNR, CDR2 FQNEAQ (reference sequence). CDR3 sequence: CASSFRTNTEAFF. The CDR3 nucleotides read TGTGCCAGCAGCTTTAGAACGAACACTGAAGCTTTCTTT.